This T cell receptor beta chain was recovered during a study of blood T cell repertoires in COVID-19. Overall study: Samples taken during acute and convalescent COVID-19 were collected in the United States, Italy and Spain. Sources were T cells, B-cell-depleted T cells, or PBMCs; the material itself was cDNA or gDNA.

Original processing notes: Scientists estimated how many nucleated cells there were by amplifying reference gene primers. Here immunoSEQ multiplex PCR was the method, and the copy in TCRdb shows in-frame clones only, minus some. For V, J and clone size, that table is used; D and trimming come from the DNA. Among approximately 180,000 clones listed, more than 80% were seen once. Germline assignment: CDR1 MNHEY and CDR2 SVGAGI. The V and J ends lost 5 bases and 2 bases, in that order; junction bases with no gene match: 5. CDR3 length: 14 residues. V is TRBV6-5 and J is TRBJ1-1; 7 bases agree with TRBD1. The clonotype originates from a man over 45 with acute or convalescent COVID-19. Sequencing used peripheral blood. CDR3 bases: TGTGCCAGCAGTCTGACAGGGACTAACACTGAAGCTTTCTTT. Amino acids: CASSLTGTNTEAFF.